A selection of T cell receptor beta chains follows, all from one sample in a study of blood T cell repertoires in COVID-19. Clones were sequenced by immunoSEQ multiplex PCR, and TCRdb holds only the in-frame ones, with some missing. The sample has about 370,000 clones, 90% seen once; the top ten hold about 6.5%. Sequencing was carried out using peripheral blood. The receptors derive from a young man with active or convalescent COVID-19. Each CDR3 is given with its conserved first and last residue. The D gene is left open where the match is weak. Size tells how often a clone was seen (once, few, many) or the class of an expanded clone, and some rows leave it out.

.	TRBJ2-1	TRBV5-1	15	.	CASSLGGQLHNEQFF	TGCGCCAGCAGCTTGGGTGGACAGCTCCACAATGAGCAGTTCTTC
TRBD2	TRBJ2-1	TRBV5-6	13	once	CASSLVAGNEQFF	TGTGCCAGCAGCTTGGTAGCGGGAAACGAGCAGTTCTTC
.	TRBJ2-2	TRBV9	14	.	CASSVARGTGELFF	TGTGCCAGCAGCGTAGCTCGGGGAACCGGGGAGCTGTTTTTT
.	TRBJ1-2	TRBV7-2	16	.	CASSLALSGLGYGYTF	TGTGCCAGCAGCTTAGCGCTCTCGGGGTTGGGCTATGGCTACACCTTC
.	TRBJ2-5	TRBV5-6	13	.	CASSLAGKETQYF	TGTGCCAGCAGCTTGGCAGGGAAAGAGACCCAGTACTTC
.	TRBJ1-2	TRBV29-1	11	.	CSVVGFGGYTF	TGCAGCGTTGTTGGGTTCGGGGGCTACACCTTC
.	TRBJ2-7	TRBV6-5	13	few	CASSKVVEYEQYF	TGTGCCAGCAGTAAGGTCGTGGAGTACGAGCAGTACTTC
TRBD1	TRBJ1-2	TRBV7-6	14	.	CASSRDRDKDGYTF	TGTGCCAGCAGCCGTGACAGGGATAAGGATGGCTACACCTTC
.	TRBJ1-6	TRBV7-3	15	once	CASSLTTGTSSPLHF	TGTGCCAGCAGCTTAACGACCGGGACTTCTTCACCCCTCCACTTT
TRBD1	TRBJ1-6	TRBV11-2	18	once	CASSLSSVGTGGHSPLHF	TGTGCCAGCAGCTTATCCTCGGTTGGGACAGGGGGCCATTCACCCCTCCACTTT
TRBD2	TRBJ2-3	TRBV6-5	15	.	CASRTGTMNTDTQYF	TGTGCCAGCAGAACCGGGACTATGAACACAGATACGCAGTATTTT
TRBD1	TRBJ1-5	TRBV18	17	once	CASSQEPGGRGNQPQHF	TGTGCCAGCTCACAAGAACCAGGGGGCCGGGGCAATCAGCCCCAGCATTTT
TRBD2	TRBJ2-3	TRBV29-1	16	.	CSVTSQAGGPTDTQYF	TGCAGCGTTACCTCGCAGGCGGGGGGGCCTACAGATACGCAGTATTTT
.	TRBJ1-1	TRBV14	14	.	CASSHPGMNTEAFF	TGTGCCAGCAGCCACCCAGGCATGAACACTGAAGCTTTCTTT
TRBD1	TRBJ2-6	TRBV27	17	.	CASRDRAWASGANVLTF	TGTGCCAGCAGGGACAGGGCTTGGGCCTCTGGGGCCAACGTGCTGACTTTC
.	TRBJ1-3	TRBV28	16	.	CASSPPDSHSGNTIYF	TGTGCCAGCAGTCCCCCTGACAGCCACTCTGGAAACACCATATATTTT
.	TRBJ2-1	TRBV7-3	15	.	CASSPDRNSYNEQFF	TGTGCCAGCAGCCCCGACAGAAACTCCTACAATGAGCAGTTCTTC
TRBD2	TRBJ2-3	TRBV11-2	16	.	CASSLRRGGITDTQYF	TGTGCCAGCAGCTTACGGCGGGGGGGGATTACAGATACGCAGTATTTT
.	TRBJ2-1	TRBV12-3/TRBV12-4	13	.	CASSSRVTGLQFF	TGTGCCAGCAGTTCTAGGGTTACAGGGTTGCAGTTCTTC
TRBD1	TRBJ1-2	TRBV7-9	14	.	CASSQGQGHYGYTF	TGTGCCAGCAGCCAAGGACAGGGCCACTATGGCTACACCTTC
TRBD1	TRBJ2-1	TRBV7-6	12	.	CASSSDRVEQFF	TGTGCCAGCAGCTCGGACAGGGTCGAGCAGTTCTTC
TRBD1	TRBJ1-1	TRBV7-2	15	.	CASSPRGVVNTEAFF	TGTGCCAGCAGCCCCAGGGGGGTAGTGAACACTGAAGCTTTCTTT
.	TRBJ2-1	TRBV21-1	15	.	CASSKVQAGRNEQFF	TGTGCCAGCAGCAAAGTTCAGGCAGGGCGAAATGAGCAGTTCTTC
.	TRBJ1-6	TRBV18	16	.	CASSPDSDLEFGALHF	TGTGCCAGCTCACCAGACTCAGACTTGGAATTCGGAGCCCTCCACTTT
TRBD1	TRBJ1-2	TRBV28	14	.	CASSADRGLHGYTF	TGTGCCAGCAGTGCCGACAGGGGATTGCATGGCTACACCTTC
.	TRBJ2-3	TRBV24-1	15	.	CATSDRTEVTDTQYF	TGTGCCACCAGTGACAGGACAGAAGTCACAGATACGCAGTATTTT
TRBD1	TRBJ2-2	TRBV19	14	once	CASSTQGAIGELFF	TGTGCCAGTAGTACACAGGGGGCTATCGGGGAGCTGTTTTTT
.	TRBJ1-6	TRBV2	14	.	CASTPGQLNSPLHF	TGTGCCAGCACTCCGGGACAACTAAATTCACCCCTCCACTTT
.	TRBJ1-2	TRBV29-1	13	.	CSVEGMGSYGYTF	TGCAGCGTCGAGGGTATGGGGAGCTATGGCTACACCTTC
TRBD1	TRBJ2-7	TRBV20-1	15	.	CSASPRDSASYEQYF	TGCAGTGCTAGTCCCCGGGACAGCGCTTCCTACGAGCAGTACTTC
.	TRBJ1-5	TRBV5-8	14	.	CASSLRGNNQPQHF	TGTGCCAGCAGCTTGCGGGGTAACAATCAGCCCCAGCATTTT
.	TRBJ2-5	TRBV7-2	14	.	CASSPPGVQETQYF	TGTGCCAGCAGCCCCCCCGGGGTCCAAGAGACCCAGTACTTC
.	TRBJ2-1	TRBV18	13	.	CASSPSVFNEQFF	TGTGCCAGCTCACCAAGCGTGTTCAATGAGCAGTTCTTC
.	TRBJ2-4	TRBV19	15	.	CASKGGGGAKNIQYF	TGTGCCAGTAAAGGAGGTGGCGGGGCCAAAAACATTCAGTACTTC
.	TRBJ2-6	TRBV5-6	16	.	CASRFNRERVANVLTF	TGTGCCAGCAGGTTTAACAGGGAGCGAGTGGCCAACGTGCTGACTTTC
TRBD2	TRBJ2-7	TRBV29-1	15	.	CSVEGGLAGHYEQYF	TGCAGCGTTGAAGGGGGGCTAGCGGGACACTACGAGCAGTACTTC
.	TRBJ1-5	TRBV19	19	.	CASSIGRSLGARAYQPQHF	TGTGCCAGTAGTATTGGTAGGTCCCTGGGGGCCCGGGCCTATCAGCCCCAGCATTTT
TRBD2	TRBJ2-7	TRBV6-6	14	.	CASITSGGTYEQYF	TGTGCCAGCATTACTAGCGGGGGGACCTACGAGCAGTACTTC
TRBD1	TRBJ1-6	TRBV28	15	.	CASSLADRGNRPLHF	TGTGCCAGCAGTTTAGCTGACAGGGGGAACAGGCCCCTCCACTTT
.	TRBJ1-5	TRBV28	14	.	CASSFILGSQPQHF	TGTGCCAGCAGTTTCATTCTGGGCAGTCAGCCCCAGCATTTT
.	TRBJ2-2	TRBV5-6	16	.	CASSLEGAPNTGELFF	TGTGCCAGCAGCTTGGAGGGAGCCCCGAACACCGGGGAGCTGTTTTTT
.	TRBJ2-4	TRBV9	14	.	CASSGAMSKNIQYF	TGTGCCAGCAGCGGAGCAATGTCCAAAAACATTCAGTACTTC
TRBD2	TRBJ2-7	TRBV6-1	15	.	CASSEGTSGNYEQYF	TGTGCCAGCAGTGAAGGGACTAGCGGTAACTACGAGCAGTACTTC
.	TRBJ1-6	TRBV30	14	.	CAWTGGHPSSPLHF	TGTGCCTGGACGGGGGGACATCCAAGTTCACCCCTCCACTTT
.	TRBJ1-4	TRBV28	14	.	CASNTGSTNEKLFF	TGTGCCAGCAACACAGGGTCAACTAATGAAAAACTGTTTTTT